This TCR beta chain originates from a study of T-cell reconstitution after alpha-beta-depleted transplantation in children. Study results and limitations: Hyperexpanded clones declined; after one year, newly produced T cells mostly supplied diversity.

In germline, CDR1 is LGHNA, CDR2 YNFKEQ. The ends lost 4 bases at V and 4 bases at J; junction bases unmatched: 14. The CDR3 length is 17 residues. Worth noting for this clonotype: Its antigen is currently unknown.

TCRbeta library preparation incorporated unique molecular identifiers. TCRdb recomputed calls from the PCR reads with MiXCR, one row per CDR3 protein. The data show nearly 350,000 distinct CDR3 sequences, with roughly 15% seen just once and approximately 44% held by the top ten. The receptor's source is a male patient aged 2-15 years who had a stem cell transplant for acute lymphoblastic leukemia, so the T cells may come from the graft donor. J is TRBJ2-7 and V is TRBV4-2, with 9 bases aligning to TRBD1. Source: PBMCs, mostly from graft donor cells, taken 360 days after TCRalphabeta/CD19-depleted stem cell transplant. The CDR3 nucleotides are TGTGCCAGCAGCCCTCCCGGCGGGACAGGGAGTTCTTACGAGCAGTACTTC. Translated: CASSPPGGTGSSYEQYF.